This T cell receptor beta chain was sequenced for a study of blood T cell repertoires in COVID-19. About the study: Both acute and convalescent COVID-19 samples were obtained from the United States, Italy and Spain. PBMCs, B-cell-depleted T cells, or T cells provided the cDNA or gDNA that made up the material.

Study processing details: Scientists estimated how many nucleated cells there were by amplifying reference gene primers. Using immunoSEQ multiplex PCR, the repertoire was profiled, and TCRdb retains in-frame clones only, with some absent. The V and J calls and clone size come from that table; D and trimming were worked out from the DNA. The sample lists 140,000 to 150,000 clones; 75% to 90% were seen once. The source of this sequence is a woman between 45 and 60 years old with acute or convalescent COVID-19. Sequencing used peripheral blood.

CDR3 DNA sequence: TGCAGTTTCCGGGGTCTCTATGGCTACACCTTC. Encoded protein: CSFRGLYGYTF. The gene calls are TRBV20-1 and TRBJ1-2; D is unresolved. CDR3 length: 11 residues. The ends were cut back, 8 bases at V and 4 bases at J, with 11 bases in the middle. The V gene's germline CDR1 is DFQATT and CDR2 SNEGSKA (reference sequence).